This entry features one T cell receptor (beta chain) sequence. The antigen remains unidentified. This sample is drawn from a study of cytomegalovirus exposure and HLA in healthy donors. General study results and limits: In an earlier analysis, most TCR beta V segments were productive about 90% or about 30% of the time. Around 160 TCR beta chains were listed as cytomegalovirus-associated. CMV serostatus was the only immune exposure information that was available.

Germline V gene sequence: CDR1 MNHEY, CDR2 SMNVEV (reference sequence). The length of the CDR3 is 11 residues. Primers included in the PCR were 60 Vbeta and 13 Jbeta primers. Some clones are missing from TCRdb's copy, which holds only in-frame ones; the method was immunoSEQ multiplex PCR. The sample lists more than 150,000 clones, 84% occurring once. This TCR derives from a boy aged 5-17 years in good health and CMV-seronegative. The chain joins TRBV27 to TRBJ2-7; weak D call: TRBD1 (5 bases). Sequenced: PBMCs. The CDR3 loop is CEMVPAGEQYF. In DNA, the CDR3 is TGTGAGATGGTTCCCGCAGGGGAGCAGTACTTC.